These 15 T cell receptor beta chains came from one sample sequenced in a study of shared clonotypes between healthy human individuals. TCRdb's table, derived via immunoSEQ multiplex PCR, lists solely in-frame clones and lacks some. The profile shows roughly 500,000 clones, approximately 79% of them singletons. Material: PBMCs. Receptor source: a woman aged 40 to 50 in good health. Some clones in this sample may be carry-over from other donors' samples.

This chain links TRBV30 with TRBJ1-1, with unresolved D. The germline V gene encodes CDR1 GTSNPN and CDR2 SVGIG (reference sequence). The CDR3 contains 12 residues. V shed 7 bases and J shed 5 bases, with 14 bases lying between them. The CDR3 sequence: CASDERHTEAFF. As DNA, the CDR3 is TGTGCCTCGGACGAACGCCATACTGAAGCTTTCTTT.

The chain links TRBV6-5 to TRBJ2-2; the match to TRBD1 covers 7 bases. The V gene's germline CDR1 is MNHEY and CDR2 SVGAGI. Trimming took 11 bases from V and 4 from J; bases not matched to a gene: 10. CDR3 size: 14 residues. The DNA of the CDR3 is TGTGCCGCGCGGTACTCAGGGGGCACCGGGGAGCTGTTTTTT. As protein: CAARYSGGTGELFF.

The chain is built from TRBV19 and TRBJ2-7; no reliable D call. This CDR3 has 14 amino acids. Between the trimmed V and J ends, which lost 4 bases and 1 base, there was a span of 11 bases. In germline, CDR1 is LNHDA, CDR2 SQIVND (reference sequence). The CDR3 DNA is TGTGCCAGTAGTAGCCCCCTTACATCCTACGAGCAGTACTTC. Protein: CASSSPLTSYEQYF.

The chain couples TRBV19 to TRBJ2-1; TRBD1 aligns across 10 bases. The CDR3 runs to 15 residues. CDR1 and CDR2 (germline): LNHDA, SQIVND (reference sequence). V was pared by 3 bases and J by 7 bases, with 6 bases of the junction left unmatched. The CDR3 loop is CASSMGTGVTNEQFF. CDR3 in DNA: TGTGCCAGTAGTATGGGGACAGGGGTGACAAATGAGCAGTTCTTC. The full variable domain, its missing parts supplied by reference TRBV19 and TRBJ2-1, is DGGITQSPKYLFRKEGQNVTLSCEQNLNHDAMYWYRQDPGQGLRLIYYSQIVNDFQKGDIAEGYSVSREKKESFPLTVTSAQKNPTAFYLCASSMGTGVTNEQFFGPGTRLTVL.

The table lists this clone with a count of one. The V gene is TRBV27, the J gene TRBJ2-7; possibly TRBD1 for D (7 bases). This CDR3 has 14 residues. Germline values: CDR1 MNHEY, CDR2 SMNVEV (reference sequence). Trimming shortened V by 5 bases and J by 1 base, and 12 bases separated the two germline ends. The CDR3 spells CASSGRGQSYEQYF. The CDR3 DNA sequence: TGTGCCAGCAGTGGGCGGGGACAGTCCTACGAGCAGTACTTC.

V is TRBV28 and J is TRBJ2-1, with TRBD2 matching over 8 bases. V dropped 6 bases and J dropped 8; count of bases not matched to a gene: 15. This CDR3 is 16 amino acids long. CDR1 is MDHEN and CDR2 is SYDVKM in the germline V gene. As DNA, the CDR3 is TGTGCCAGCAGATCACGAGGAAGCGGGAGTTGGTATGAGCAGTTCTTC. Translated, it gives CASRSRGSGSWYEQFF.

The gene calls are TRBV6-5 and TRBJ1-1; TRBD1 matches at 7 bases. Germline CDR1 reads MNHEY; CDR2 reads SVGAGI. CDR3 length: 16 residues. V gave up 2 bases and J gave up 5 bases; unmatched junction bases: 11. The CDR3 coding sequence is TGTGCCAGCAGTTACCGACAGGGCGGTGTGTGGACTGAAGCTTTCTTT. Translating gives CASSYRQGGVWTEAFF.

This chain joins TRBV15 and TRBJ2-1; no reliable D call. The CDR3 runs 13 residues. Trimming pared 1 base from V and 3 bases from J, leaving 4 bases between. Per germline, CDR1 LNHNV and CDR2 YYDKDF (reference sequence). The CDR3 bases are TGTGCCACCAGCAGAGGAGACTACAATGAGCAGTTCTTC. This codes for CATSRGDYNEQFF.

J is TRBJ1-6 and V is TRBV30, with D unresolved. Looked up from germline, CDR1 is GTSNPN and CDR2 is SVGIG (reference sequence). The CDR3 totals 13 residues. Trimming shortened V by 0 bases and J by 13 bases, and 13 bases separated the two germline ends. The DNA for the CDR3 is TGTGCCTGGAGTGTACGAGAGTTGGGGCCCCTCCACTTT. It specifies CAWSVRELGPLHF.

This chain links TRBV6-4 with TRBJ2-2; 7 nucleotides line up with TRBD1. Trimming took 6 bases from V and 0 from J; bases not matched to a gene: 1. CDR3 length equals 14 residues. CDR1 is MRHNA, CDR2 SNTAGT, per germline. Here the CDR3 reads CASSQGANTGELFF. The CDR3 coding sequence is TGTGCCAGCAGCCAGGGGGCGAACACCGGGGAGCTGTTTTTT.

For this clone: Distinct nucleotide sequences in the sample also encode this CDR3. V gene TRBV5-1 combines with J gene TRBJ1-2, with TRBD1 matching over 7 bases. The length of the CDR3 is 13 residues. The V gene's germline CDR1 is SGHRS and CDR2 YFSETQ. Trimming at V came to 4 bases and at J to 8 bases, leaving 8 bases not matched to a gene. This CDR3 is CASSPRDRDGYTF. The DNA of the CDR3 is TGCGCCAGCAGCCCCCGAGACAGGGACGGCTACACCTTC.

This clone has just a few counts. One end of the junction fails to match germline, which may point to a read error. The same CDR3 is also encoded by other DNA sequences in this sample. The V and J genes are TRBV18 and TRBJ2-7, with 10 bases that match TRBD1. The germline CDR1 and CDR2 sequences are KGHSH and LQKENI. The CDR3 has 15 amino acids. CDR3 coding DNA: TGTGCCAGCTCTCCACCGGGACAGGGGCCCTACGAGCAGTACTTC. Translation gives CASSPPGQGPYEQYF.

This sequence joins TRBV11-2 and TRBJ2-7; D uncertain. CDR1 is SGHAT, CDR2 FQNNGV, per germline. With 2 bases removed from V and 6 bases from J, the gap between germline ends came to 8 bases. The CDR3 runs 12 residues. The CDR3 here is CASSLPSGEQYF. The CDR3 bases are TGTGCCAGCAGCTTACCGTCGGGCGAGCAGTACTTC.

This clone was counted between two and nine times. This sequence joins TRBV30 and TRBJ2-2, with D perhaps assigned TRBD1 or TRBD2 (5 bases each). Trimming left V 1 base short and J 4 bases short, with 7 bases between. This CDR3 comprises 13 residues. CDR1 is GTSNPN and CDR2 is SVGIG in the germline V gene (reference sequence). CDR3 coding DNA: TGTGCCTGGAGTGGTGGGGGCACCGGGGAGCTGTTTTTT. Its translation: CAWSGGGTGELFF.

There are a few counts of this clone. Within the sample, other DNA sequences also encode this same CDR3. The V and J genes are TRBV6-5 and TRBJ2-7; the D gene is possibly TRBD2 (5 bases). With 4 bases removed from V and 3 bases from J, the gap between germline ends came to 13 bases. The CDR3 extends over 14 amino acids. In germline, CDR1 is MNHEY, CDR2 SVGAGI. The chain's CDR3 is CASSFGLEGYEQYF. DNA of the CDR3: TGTGCCAGCAGTTTTGGGCTAGAGGGCTACGAGCAGTACTTC.